The clone carrying this TCR beta chain turned up a few times. Its antigen is still unknown. This sample stems from a study of CD8 T cells in ankylosing spondylitis. V gave up 2 bases and J gave up 3 bases; unmatched junction bases: 4. CDR1 is MNHEY and CDR2 is SVGEGT in the germline V gene. The CDR3 has 16 residues. Construction of TCR beta libraries was performed using quantitative 5'-RACE with molecular barcodes. TCRdb redid the calling of the 5' RACE reads with MiXCR, one entry per CDR3 protein. The table lists some 700,000 distinct CDR3 sequences, 19% of them singletons. Regarding the study as a whole: Seemingly characteristic of ankylosing spondylitis blood was a TCR beta motif consisting of roughly 8 highly homologous variants. Past studies reported some motif variants in reactive arthritis synovial fluid and blood. Matched ankylosing spondylitis synovial fluid reportedly showed significant enrichment of disease-linked clones. Peripheral blood held disease-linked clones only at relatively low frequency, and these were CD8+.

This sequence joins TRBV6-2 or TRBV6-3 and TRBJ1-2, with 12 bases identical to TRBD1. The sequenced sample consisted of blood, either unsorted or a sorted T cell fraction (not recorded which). This receptor was obtained from a male donor with ankylosing spondylitis. The CDR3 sequence is CASSYRGTGGDYGYTF. The DNA for the CDR3 is TGTGCCAGCAGTTACCGCGGGACAGGGGGCGACTATGGCTACACCTTC.